This T cell receptor (beta chain) was documented in a study of blood T cell repertoires in COVID-19. The wider study: Samples taken during acute and convalescent COVID-19 were collected in the United States, Italy and Spain.

CDR1 MNHEY and CDR2 SVGAGI come from the germline V gene. The CDR3 covers 16 residues. V shed 2 bases and J 5 bases; nucleotides not matched to a gene: 7. Produced via immunoSEQ multiplex PCR; TCRdb's table is partial and in-frame only. Of a few hundred thousand clones listed, around four fifths are singletons. This receptor was obtained from a man in his sixties with acute or convalescent COVID-19. The V call is TRBV6-5, the J call TRBJ2-1; 9 bases fit TRBD2. The sample taken for sequencing was peripheral blood. CDR3 protein: CASSYGGTSLNNEQFF. The CDR3, as DNA: TGTGCCAGCAGTTACGGGGGGACTAGCCTAAACAATGAGCAGTTCTTC.